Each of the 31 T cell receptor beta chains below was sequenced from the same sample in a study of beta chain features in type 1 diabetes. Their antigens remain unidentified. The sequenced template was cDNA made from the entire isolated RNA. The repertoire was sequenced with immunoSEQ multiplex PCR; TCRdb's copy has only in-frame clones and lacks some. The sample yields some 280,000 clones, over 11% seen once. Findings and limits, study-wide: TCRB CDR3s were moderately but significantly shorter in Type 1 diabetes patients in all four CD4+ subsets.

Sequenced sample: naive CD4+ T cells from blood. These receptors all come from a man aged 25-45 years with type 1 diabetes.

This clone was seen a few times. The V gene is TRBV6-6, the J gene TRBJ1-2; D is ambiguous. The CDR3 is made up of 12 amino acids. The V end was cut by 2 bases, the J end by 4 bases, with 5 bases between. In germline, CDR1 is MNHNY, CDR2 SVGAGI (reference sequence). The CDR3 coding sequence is TGTGCCAGCAGTTACAGGAGCTATGGCTACACCTTC. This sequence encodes CASSYRSYGYTF.

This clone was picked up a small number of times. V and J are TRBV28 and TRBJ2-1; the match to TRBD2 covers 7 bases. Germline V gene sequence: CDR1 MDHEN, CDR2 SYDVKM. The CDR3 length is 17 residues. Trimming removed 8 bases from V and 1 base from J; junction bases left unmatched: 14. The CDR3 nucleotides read TGTGCCAGCCCCCAACCACCCGCGGGAGTATCCTACAATGAGCAGTTCTTC. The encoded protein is CASPQPPAGVSYNEQFF.

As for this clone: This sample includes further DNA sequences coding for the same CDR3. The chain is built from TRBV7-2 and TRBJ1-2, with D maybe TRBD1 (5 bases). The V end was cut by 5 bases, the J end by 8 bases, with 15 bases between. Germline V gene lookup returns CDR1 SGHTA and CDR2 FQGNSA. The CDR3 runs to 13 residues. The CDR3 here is CASSPRTGEGYTF. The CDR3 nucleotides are TGTGCCAGCAGCCCTCGGACGGGGGAGGGCTACACCTTC. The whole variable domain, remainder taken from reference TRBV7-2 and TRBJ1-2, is GAGVSQSPSNKVTEKGKDVELRCDPISGHTALYWYRQSLGQGLEFLIYFQGNSAPDKSGLPSDRFSAERTGGSVSTLTIQRTQQEDSAVYLCASSPRTGEGYTFGSGTRLTVV.

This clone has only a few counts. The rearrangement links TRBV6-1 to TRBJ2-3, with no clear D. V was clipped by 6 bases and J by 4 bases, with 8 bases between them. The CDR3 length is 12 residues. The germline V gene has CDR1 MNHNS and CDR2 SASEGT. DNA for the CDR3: TGTGCCAGCAGGGAGACTGCAGATACGCAGTATTTT. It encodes CASRETADTQYF.

The CDR3: CASRAGTGILGDIQYF. The CDR3 coding sequence is TGTGCCAGCAGGGCCGGGACAGGGATTTTGGGAGACATTCAGTACTTC. The chain couples TRBV6-6 to TRBJ2-4; 9 nucleotides line up with TRBD1. This CDR3 region has 16 residues. Germline loops: CDR1 MNHNY, CDR2 SVGAGI (reference sequence). J gave up 8 bases and V 6 bases, and 14 bases lay outside the gene matches.

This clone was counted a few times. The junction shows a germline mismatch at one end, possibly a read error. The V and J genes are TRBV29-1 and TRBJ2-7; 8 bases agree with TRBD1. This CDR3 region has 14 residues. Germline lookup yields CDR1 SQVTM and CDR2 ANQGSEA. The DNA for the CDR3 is TGCAGCGTCGAAGGGACAGGAGCTATCTACGAGCAGTACTTC. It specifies CSVEGTGAIYEQYF.

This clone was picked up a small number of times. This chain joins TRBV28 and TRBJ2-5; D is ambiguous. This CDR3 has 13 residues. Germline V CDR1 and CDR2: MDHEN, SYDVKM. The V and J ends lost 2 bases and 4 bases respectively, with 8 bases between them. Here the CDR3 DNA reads TGTGCCAGCAGTTTAGCCCGCGGAGAGACCCAGTACTTC. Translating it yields CASSLARGETQYF.

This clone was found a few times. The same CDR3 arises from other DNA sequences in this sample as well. The CDR3 reads CASSVGLAGDTGELFF. The CDR3 nucleotides are TGTGCCAGCAGCGTAGGTCTAGCGGGAGATACCGGGGAGCTGTTTTTT. The chain joins TRBV9 to TRBJ2-2; 10 nucleotides agree with TRBD2. J gave up 5 bases and V 0 bases, and 4 bases lay outside the gene matches. The CDR3 length is 16 residues. CDR1 is SGDLS, CDR2 YYNGEE, per germline. The variable domain in full, with the rest retrieved from reference TRBV9 and TRBJ2-2, is DSGVTQTPKHLITATGQRVTLRCSPRSGDLSVYWYQQSLDQGLQFLIQYYNGEERAKGNILERFSAQQFPDLHSELNLSSLELGDSALYFCASSVGLAGDTGELFFGEGSRLTVL.

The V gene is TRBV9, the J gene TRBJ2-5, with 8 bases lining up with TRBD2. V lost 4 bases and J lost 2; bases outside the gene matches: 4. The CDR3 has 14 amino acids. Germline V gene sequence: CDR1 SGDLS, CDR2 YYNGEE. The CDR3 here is CASSQAGAQETQYF. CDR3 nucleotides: TGTGCCAGCAGCCAAGCGGGAGCTCAAGAGACCCAGTACTTC.

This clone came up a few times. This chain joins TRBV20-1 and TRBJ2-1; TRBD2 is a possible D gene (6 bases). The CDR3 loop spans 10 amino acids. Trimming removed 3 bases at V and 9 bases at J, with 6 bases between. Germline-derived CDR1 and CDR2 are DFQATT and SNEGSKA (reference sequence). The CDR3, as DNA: TGCAGTGCTAGGGGGGGTGAGCAGTTCTTC. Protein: CSARGGEQFF.

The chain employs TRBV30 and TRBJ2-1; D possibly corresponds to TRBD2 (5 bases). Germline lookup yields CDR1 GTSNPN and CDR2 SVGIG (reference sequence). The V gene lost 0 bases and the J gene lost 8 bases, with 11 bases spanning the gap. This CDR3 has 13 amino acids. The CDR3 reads CAWSVTGIHEQFF. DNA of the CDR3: TGTGCCTGGAGTGTAACGGGGATCCATGAGCAGTTCTTC. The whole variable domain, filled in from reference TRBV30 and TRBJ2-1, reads SQTIHQWPATLVQPVGSPLSLECTVEGTSNPNLYWYRQAAGRGLQLLFYSVGIGQISSEVPQNLSASRPQDRQFILSSKKLLLSDSGFYLCAWSVTGIHEQFFGPGTRLTVL.

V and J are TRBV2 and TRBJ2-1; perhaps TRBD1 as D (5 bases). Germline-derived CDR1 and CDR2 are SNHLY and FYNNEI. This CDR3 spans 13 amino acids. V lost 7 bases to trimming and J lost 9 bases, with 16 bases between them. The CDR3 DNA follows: TGTGCCAGCAATTCAGGGATTCTGGGTGAGCAGTTCTTC. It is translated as CASNSGILGEQFF. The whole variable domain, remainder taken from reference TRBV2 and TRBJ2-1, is EPEVTQTPSHQVTQMGQEVILRCVPISNHLYFYWYRQILGQKVEFLVSFYNNEISEKSEIFDDQFSVERPDGSNFTLKIRSTKLEDSAMYFCASNSGILGEQFFGPGTRLTVL.

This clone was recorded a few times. This CDR3 reads CASSNLAPGAGRRDTQYF. The CDR3 DNA reads as TGTGCCAGCAGCAACCTAGCCCCAGGGGCAGGCCGTCGGGATACGCAGTATTTT. The genes are TRBV11-1 and TRBJ2-3, with D maybe TRBD1 (6 bases). Between the trimmed V and J ends, which lost 5 bases and 6 bases, there was a span of 27 bases. The CDR3 is made up of 18 amino acids. Germline V CDR1 and CDR2: SGHAT, FQDESV (reference sequence).

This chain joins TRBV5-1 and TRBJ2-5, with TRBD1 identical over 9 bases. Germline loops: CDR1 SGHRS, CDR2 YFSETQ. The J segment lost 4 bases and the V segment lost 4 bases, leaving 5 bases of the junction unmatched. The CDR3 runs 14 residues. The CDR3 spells CASSIGQGTETQYF. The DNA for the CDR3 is TGCGCCAGCAGCATAGGACAGGGGACAGAGACCCAGTACTTC.

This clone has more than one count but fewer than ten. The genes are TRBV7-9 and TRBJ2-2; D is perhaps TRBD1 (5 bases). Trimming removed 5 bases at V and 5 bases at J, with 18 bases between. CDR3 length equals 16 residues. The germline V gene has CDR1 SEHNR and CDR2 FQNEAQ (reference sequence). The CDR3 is CASSLGIGRTTGELFF. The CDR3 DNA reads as TGTGCCAGCAGCCTTGGTATCGGCAGGACAACCGGGGAGCTGTTTTTT.

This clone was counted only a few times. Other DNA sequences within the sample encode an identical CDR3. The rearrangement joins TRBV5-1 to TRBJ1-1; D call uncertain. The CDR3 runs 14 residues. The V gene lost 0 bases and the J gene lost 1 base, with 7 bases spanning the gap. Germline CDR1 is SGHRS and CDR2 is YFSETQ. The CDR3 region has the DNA TGCGCCAGCAGCTTGGTTACGGGGAACACTGAAGCTTTCTTT. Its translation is CASSLVTGNTEAFF.

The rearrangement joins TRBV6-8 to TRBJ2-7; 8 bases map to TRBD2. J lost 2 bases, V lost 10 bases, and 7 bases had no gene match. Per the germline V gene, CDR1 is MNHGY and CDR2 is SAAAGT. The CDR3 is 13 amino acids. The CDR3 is CATPTSVAYEQYF. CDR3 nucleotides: TGTGCCACCCCGACTAGCGTCGCCTACGAGCAGTACTTC.

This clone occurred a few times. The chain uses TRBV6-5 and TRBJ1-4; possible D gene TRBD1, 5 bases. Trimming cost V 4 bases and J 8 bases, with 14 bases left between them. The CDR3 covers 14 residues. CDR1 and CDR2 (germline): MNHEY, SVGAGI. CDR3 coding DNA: TGTGCCAGCAGTTCTCCCAGGGTGGAAGAAAAACTGTTTTTT. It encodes CASSSPRVEEKLFF.

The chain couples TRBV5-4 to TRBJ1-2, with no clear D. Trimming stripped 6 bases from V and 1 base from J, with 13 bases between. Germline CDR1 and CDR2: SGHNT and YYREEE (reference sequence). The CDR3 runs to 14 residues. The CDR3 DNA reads TGTGCCAGCACCAGGAGGGCGGATAACTATGGCTACACCTTC. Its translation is CASTRRADNYGYTF.

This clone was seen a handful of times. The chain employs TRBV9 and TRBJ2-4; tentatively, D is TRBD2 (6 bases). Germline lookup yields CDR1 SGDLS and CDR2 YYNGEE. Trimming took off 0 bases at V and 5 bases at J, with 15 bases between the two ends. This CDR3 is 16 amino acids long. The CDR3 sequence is CASSVENGRRENIQYF. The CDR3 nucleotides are TGTGCCAGCAGCGTAGAGAACGGGAGAAGAGAAAACATTCAGTACTTC.

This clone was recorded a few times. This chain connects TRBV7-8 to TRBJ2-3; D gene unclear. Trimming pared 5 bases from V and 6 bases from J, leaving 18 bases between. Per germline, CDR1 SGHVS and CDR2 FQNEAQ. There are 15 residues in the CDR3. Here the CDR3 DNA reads TGTGCCAGCAGCATCCTTCGTGGCAGCAGGGATACGCAGTATTTT. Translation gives CASSILRGSRDTQYF.

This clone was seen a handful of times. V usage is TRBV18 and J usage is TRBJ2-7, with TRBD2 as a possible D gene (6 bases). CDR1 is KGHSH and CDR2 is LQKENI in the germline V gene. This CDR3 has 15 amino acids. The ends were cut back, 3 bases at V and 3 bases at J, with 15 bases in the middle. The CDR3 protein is CASSPRGTLHYEQYF. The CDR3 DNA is TGTGCCAGCTCACCTCGCGGGACGCTACACTACGAGCAGTACTTC.

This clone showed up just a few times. CDR3 sequence: CASSVTGAANVLTF. As DNA, the CDR3 is TGTGCCAGCAGTGTCACAGGGGCGGCCAACGTCCTGACTTTC. The chain combines TRBV25-1 with TRBJ2-6; TRBD1 aligns across 7 bases. Germline CDR1 is MGHDK and CDR2 is SYGVNS. V gave up 4 bases and J gave up 6 bases; unmatched junction bases: 3. This CDR3 region has 14 residues.

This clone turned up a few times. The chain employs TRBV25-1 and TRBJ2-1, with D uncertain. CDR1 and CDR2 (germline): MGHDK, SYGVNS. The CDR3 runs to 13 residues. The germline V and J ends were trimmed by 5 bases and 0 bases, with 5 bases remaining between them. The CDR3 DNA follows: TGTGCCAGCAGTCAGTACTCCTACAATGAGCAGTTCTTC. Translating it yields CASSQYSYNEQFF.

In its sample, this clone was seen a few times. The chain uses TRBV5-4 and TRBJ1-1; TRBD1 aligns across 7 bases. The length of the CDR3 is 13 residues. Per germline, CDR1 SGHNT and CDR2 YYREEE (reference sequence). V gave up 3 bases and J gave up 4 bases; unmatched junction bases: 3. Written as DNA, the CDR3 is TGTGCCAGCAGCTCGACAGGGACCACTGAAGCTTTCTTT. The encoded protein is CASSSTGTTEAFF.

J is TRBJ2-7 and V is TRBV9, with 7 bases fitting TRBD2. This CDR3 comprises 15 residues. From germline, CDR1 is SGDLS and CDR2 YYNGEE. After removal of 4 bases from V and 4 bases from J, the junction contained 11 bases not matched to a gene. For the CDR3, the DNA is TGTGCCAGCAGCCCCAGCCCGCTAGCGGCTTACGAGCAGTACTTC. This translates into CASSPSPLAAYEQYF.

CDR3 residues: CASSSDISNTEAFF. In nucleotides, the CDR3 is TGTGCCAGCAGCTCGGACATATCGAACACTGAAGCTTTCTTT. The V and J genes are TRBV5-4 and TRBJ1-1; TRBD1 is a possible D gene (5 bases). V lost 3 bases to trimming and J lost 1 base, with 10 bases between them. The CDR3 consists of 14 residues. In germline, CDR1 is SGHNT, CDR2 YYREEE (reference sequence).

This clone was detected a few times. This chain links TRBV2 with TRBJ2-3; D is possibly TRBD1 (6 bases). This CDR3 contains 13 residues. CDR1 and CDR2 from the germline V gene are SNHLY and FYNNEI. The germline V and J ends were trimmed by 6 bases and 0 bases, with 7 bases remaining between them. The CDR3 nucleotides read TGTGCCAGCAGGGGGGCTAGCACAGATACGCAGTATTTT. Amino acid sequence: CASRGASTDTQYF.

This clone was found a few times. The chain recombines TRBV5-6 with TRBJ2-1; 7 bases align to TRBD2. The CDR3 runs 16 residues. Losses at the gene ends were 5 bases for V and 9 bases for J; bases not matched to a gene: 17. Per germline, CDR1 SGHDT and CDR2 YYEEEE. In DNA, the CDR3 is TGTGCCAGCAGTCATAGCGGGTCTGGGGGGTTCAGTGAGCAGTTCTTC. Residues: CASSHSGSGGFSEQFF.

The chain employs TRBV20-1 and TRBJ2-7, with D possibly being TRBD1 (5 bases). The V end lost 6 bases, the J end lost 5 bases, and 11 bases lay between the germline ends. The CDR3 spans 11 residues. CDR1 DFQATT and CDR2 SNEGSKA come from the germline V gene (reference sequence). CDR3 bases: TGCAGTGCAACAGACAGAAACGAGCAGTACTTC. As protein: CSATDRNEQYF.

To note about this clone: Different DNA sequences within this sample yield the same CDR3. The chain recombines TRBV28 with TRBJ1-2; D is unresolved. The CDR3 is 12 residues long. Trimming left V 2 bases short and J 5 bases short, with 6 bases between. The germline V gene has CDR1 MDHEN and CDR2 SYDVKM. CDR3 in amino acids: CASSLGGYGYTF. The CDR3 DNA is TGTGCCAGCAGTTTAGGAGGATATGGCTACACCTTC.